These 30 T cell receptor beta chains originate from one sample sequenced in a study of shared clonotypes between healthy human individuals. This table comes from immunoSEQ multiplex PCR, and its TCRdb copy is limited to in-frame clones, with some not included. The repertoire includes about half a million clones, approximately 85% of them detected once, and 10% to 15% sits in the top ten. Sequenced sample: PBMCs. Receptors were obtained from a woman between 40 and 50 years old in good health. Some clones in this sample may be carry-over from other donors' samples.

The chain has TRBV28 and TRBJ1-5, with TRBD1 as a possible D gene (6 bases). CDR3 length: 14 residues. The V and J ends lost 6 bases and 3 bases respectively, with 12 bases between them. In germline, CDR1 is MDHEN, CDR2 SYDVKM. The CDR3 is CASRSGQPNQPQHF. The DNA of the CDR3 is TGTGCCAGCAGATCGGGACAACCCAATCAGCCCCAGCATTTT.

The rearrangement links TRBV30 to TRBJ1-2, with TRBD1 identical over 7 bases. CDR1 is GTSNPN and CDR2 is SVGIG in the germline V gene (reference sequence). V trimming: 1 base; J trimming: 7 bases; junction bases outside the gene matches: 0. This CDR3 comprises 11 residues. The chain's CDR3 is CAWSAGGGYTF. The CDR3, as DNA: TGTGCCTGGAGTGCAGGGGGTGGCTACACCTTC.

CDR3 amino acids: CASSVGQGYSGEQFF. CDR3 bases: TGTGCCAGCAGCGTGGGACAGGGGTATAGTGGTGAGCAGTTCTTC. The J gene is TRBJ2-1, the V gene TRBV9; 10 nucleotides line up with TRBD1. The CDR3 consists of 15 residues. Germline CDR1 is SGDLS and CDR2 is YYNGEE. Unmatched junction bases numbered 8, after V lost 2 bases and J lost 9 bases.

This chain connects TRBV7-8 to TRBJ2-5; 10 bases line up with TRBD2. Germline CDR1 is SGHVS and CDR2 is FQNEAQ. V lost 7 bases, J lost 2 bases, and 7 bases stayed unmatched. This CDR3 is built from 15 residues. The DNA of the CDR3 is TGTGCCAGCAACACGGGACTAGCGAGACAAGAGACCCAGTACTTC. The encoded protein is CASNTGLARQETQYF.

The chain joins TRBV7-2 to TRBJ2-7, with TRBD2 matching over 11 bases. With 5 bases clipped from V and 5 bases from J, the junction kept 11 bases outside the gene matches. The CDR3 has 16 residues. The V gene's germline CDR1 is SGHTA and CDR2 FQGNSA. CDR3 nucleotides: TGTGCCAGCAGCCGTATTACTAGCGGGAGCCTCCACGAGCAGTACTTC. Translation gives CASSRITSGSLHEQYF.

The chain recombines TRBV28 with TRBJ1-2; no firm D call. CDR1 MDHEN and CDR2 SYDVKM come from the germline V gene. V lost 5 bases, J lost 0 bases, and 7 bases lay in between. The CDR3 is made up of 13 amino acids. The CDR3: CASSKGANYGYTF. CDR3 bases: TGTGCCAGCAGTAAGGGAGCTAACTATGGCTACACCTTC.

In the case of this clone: The identical CDR3 is also encoded by other nucleotide sequences in the sample. CDR3 sequence: CASSSPGQGYGYTF. In DNA, the CDR3 is TGTGCCAGCAGTTCTCCGGGACAAGGCTATGGCTACACCTTC. This sequence joins TRBV28 and TRBJ1-2; tentative D call: TRBD1 (6 bases). The CDR3 has 14 amino acids. Germline-derived CDR1 and CDR2 are MDHEN and SYDVKM. V dropped 4 bases and J dropped 4 bases, with 13 bases sitting between them.

This clone was recorded at least ten times. The J gene is TRBJ1-2, the V gene TRBV15; D gene uncertain. Trimming shortened V by 3 bases and J by 5 bases, and 7 bases separated the two germline ends. CDR1 and CDR2 from the germline V gene are LNHNV and YYDKDF (reference sequence). There are 12 residues in the CDR3. CDR3 nucleotides: TGTGCCACCAGCAGGACACCATATGGCTACACCTTC. It codes for CATSRTPYGYTF. The variable domain in full, with the rest retrieved from reference TRBV15 and TRBJ1-2, is DAMVIQNPRYQVTQFGKPVTLSCSQTLNHNVMYWYQQKSSQAPKLLFHYYDKDFNNEADTPDNFQSRRPNTSFCFLDIRSPGLGDTAMYLCATSRTPYGYTFGSGTRLTVV.

The rearrangement joins TRBV29-1 to TRBJ2-7; D is tentatively TRBD1 or TRBD2 (6 bases each). The CDR3 sequence is 12 residues long. Trimming took 6 bases from V and 7 from J, leaving 16 bases between them. The germline CDR1 and CDR2 sequences are SQVTM and ANQGSEA. CDR3 nucleotide sequence: TGCAGCGTGCGGGACCAGGGGTCTGAGCAGTACTTC. This sequence encodes CSVRDQGSEQYF.

The chain recombines TRBV19 with TRBJ2-1; D not certain. V shed 1 base and J shed 0 bases, with 7 bases lying between them. The germline V gene has CDR1 LNHDA and CDR2 SQIVND (reference sequence). This CDR3 is built from 15 residues. This CDR3 is CASSIVRDSYNEQFF. The CDR3 region has the DNA TGTGCCAGTAGTATAGTTAGGGACTCCTACAATGAGCAGTTCTTC.

The rearrangement uses TRBV28 and TRBJ1-4, with no clear D. Trimming took off 7 bases at V and 8 bases at J, with 17 bases between the two ends. The CDR3 sequence is 14 residues long. In germline, CDR1 is MDHEN, CDR2 SYDVKM. CDR3: CASTSRPNEEKLFF. The CDR3 region has the DNA TGTGCCAGCACCTCACGGCCTAATGAGGAAAAACTGTTTTTT. The full variable domain, with the rest looked up from reference TRBV28 and TRBJ1-4, is DVKVTQSSRYLVKRTGEKVFLECVQDMDHENMFWYRQDPGLGLRLIYFSYDVKMKEKGDIPEGYSVSREKKERFSLILESASTNQTSMYLCASTSRPNEEKLFFGSGTQLSVL.

The chain is built from TRBV5-8 and TRBJ2-7; D is unclear. CDR1 is SGHTS and CDR2 is YDEGEE in the germline V gene. The length of the CDR3 is 9 residues. Trimming took 5 bases from V and 4 from J, leaving 1 base between them. CDR3 sequence: CASSYEQYF. Here the CDR3 DNA reads TGTGCCAGCAGTTACGAGCAGTACTTC.

The chain has TRBV6-1 and TRBJ1-1, with D possibly matching TRBD1 (5 bases). The CDR3 length is 17 residues. Trimming left V 0 bases short and J 3 bases short, with 17 bases between. CDR1 and CDR2 (germline): MNHNS, SASEGT. CDR3 in amino acids: CASSEAAPGQGYTEAFF. The DNA for the CDR3 is TGTGCCAGCAGTGAAGCGGCCCCGGGGCAGGGCTACACTGAAGCTTTCTTT.

The chain combines TRBV10-3 with TRBJ2-3; D gene unclear. The germline V and J ends were trimmed by 1 base and 0 bases, with 5 bases remaining between them. Germline V gives CDR1 ENHRY, CDR2 SYGVKD. There are 14 residues in the CDR3. DNA for the CDR3: TGTGCCATCAGTGAGTTGGGTAGCACAGATACGCAGTATTTT. It encodes CAISELGSTDTQYF.

This chain joins TRBV2 and TRBJ1-1; 8 bases match TRBD1. Losses at the gene ends were 2 bases for V and 4 bases for J; bases not matched to a gene: 9. Germline loops: CDR1 SNHLY, CDR2 FYNNEI. The CDR3 loop spans 16 amino acids. The CDR3 nucleotides read TGTGCCAGCAGTGAAATCACAGGGGGTTTGGGCACTGAAGCTTTCTTT. Protein product: CASSEITGGLGTEAFF.

This chain joins TRBV7-2 and TRBJ2-3, with a weak D call TRBD2 (5 bases). The length of the CDR3 is 15 residues. Deletions cut 0 bases from V and 6 bases from J, with 13 bases between. Germline-derived CDR1 and CDR2 are SGHTA and FQGNSA. In DNA, the CDR3 is TGTGCCAGCAGCTTAGCGGGAGTTGGAGTCGATACGCAGTATTTT. It yields the protein CASSLAGVGVDTQYF.

This clone appeared a few times. The V call is TRBV5-1, the J call TRBJ2-5, with TRBD1 matching over 7 bases. The tail of the sequence fits TRBJ2-7 better, so the J call may be wrong. CDR1 SGHRS and CDR2 YFSETQ come from the germline V gene. This CDR3 has 13 residues. The CDR3 sequence is CASSSSGGYEQYF. As DNA, the CDR3 is TGCGCCAGCAGCTCTTCAGGGGGTTACGAGCAGTACTTC.

The gene calls are TRBV11-2 and TRBJ2-3; D possibly matches TRBD1 or TRBD2 (5 bases each). The CDR3 covers 16 residues. Between the trimmed V and J ends, which lost 5 bases and 0 bases, there was a span of 15 bases. The germline gives CDR1 SGHAT, CDR2 FQNNGV. CDR3 nucleotide sequence: TGTGCCAGCAGCCACCTCCGGGACCTAAGCACAGATACGCAGTATTTT. This sequence encodes CASSHLRDLSTDTQYF.

The rearrangement links TRBV2 to TRBJ1-5, with unresolved D. V lost 5 bases, J lost 6 bases, and 14 bases lay in between. The CDR3 covers 14 residues. CDR1 is SNHLY and CDR2 is FYNNEI in the germline V gene. CDR3 nucleotides: TGTGCCAGCAGTCCCCTGGAGGAACGTCAGCCCCAGCATTTT. This gives the protein CASSPLEERQPQHF.

The chain recombines TRBV2 with TRBJ2-2; D is possibly TRBD2 (6 bases). Trimming took off 3 bases at V and 4 bases at J, with 12 bases between the two ends. Germline V gives CDR1 SNHLY, CDR2 FYNNEI. The CDR3 length is 15 residues. CDR3 loop: CASSEGVGGTGELFF. The CDR3 coding sequence is TGTGCCAGCAGTGAGGGGGTGGGAGGCACCGGGGAGCTGTTTTTT.

J is TRBJ2-7 and V is TRBV7-2; 11 positions match TRBD2. The CDR3 consists of 19 residues. J lost 5 bases, V lost 5 bases, and 20 bases had no gene match. Germline CDR1 reads SGHTA; CDR2 reads FQGNSA. The CDR3 DNA is TGTGCCAGCAGCCCCACCCTTACCCGTAGCGGGAGGGCCATAAACGAGCAGTACTTC. Translation gives CASSPTLTRSGRAINEQYF.

This clone was observed a handful of times. This chain connects TRBV7-2 to TRBJ1-2, with a possible D match to TRBD1 (5 bases). The CDR3 extends over 13 amino acids. V lost 1 base and J lost 8, with 11 bases in between. Germline CDR1 and CDR2: SGHTA and FQGNSA. The CDR3: CASSLVGEWGYTF. The CDR3 DNA is TGTGCCAGCAGCTTAGTGGGGGAATGGGGCTACACCTTC.

The chain combines TRBV6-6 with TRBJ2-7; TRBD2 matches 9 bases. CDR1 MNHNY and CDR2 SVGAGI come from the germline V gene (reference sequence). CDR3 length equals 14 residues. Germline trimming cut 10 bases from V and 4 bases from J; bases unmatched to any gene: 11. In DNA form, the CDR3 reads TGTGCCACCGATGGCGGGGGGGCGGGTTACGAGCAGTACTTC. Translation gives CATDGGGAGYEQYF.

CDR3 loop: CASSVGAGTAYEQYF. The CDR3 nucleotides are TGTGCCAGCAGCGTAGGAGCCGGGACAGCCTACGAGCAGTACTTC. The chain couples TRBV9 to TRBJ2-7, with 7 bases aligning to TRBD1. CDR1 and CDR2 (germline): SGDLS, YYNGEE. The CDR3 length is 15 residues. V was pared by 0 bases and J by 2 bases, with 5 bases of the junction left unmatched.

This clone was seen once. This chain uses TRBV23-1 with TRBJ2-5; 9 nucleotides align to TRBD2. TRBV23-1 is treated as an ORF (open reading frame) with a function not yet certain. Germline trimming cut 4 bases from V and 4 bases from J; bases unmatched to any gene: 7. The CDR3 runs to 15 residues. The CDR3 loop is CASSRNSGRRETQYF. The CDR3 nucleotides are TGCGCCAGCAGTCGGAATAGCGGGAGAAGAGAGACCCAGTACTTC.

In this sample, this clone turned up once. The chain recombines TRBV5-4 with TRBJ2-5; TRBD1 matches 10 bases. Losses at the gene ends were 3 bases for V and 6 bases for J; bases not matched to a gene: 11. Germline CDR1 is SGHNT and CDR2 is YYREEE (reference sequence). The CDR3 loop spans 16 amino acids. CDR3 coding DNA: TGTGCCAGCAGCTCTTCCGGGACAGGGGCGGGGAAGACCCAGTACTTC. Its protein is CASSSSGTGAGKTQYF.

The chain joins TRBV27 to TRBJ2-1; D could derive from TRBD1 or TRBD2 (6 bases each). V dropped 8 bases and J dropped 5 bases, with 16 bases sitting between them. The CDR3 is made up of 14 amino acids. The germline V gene has CDR1 MNHEY and CDR2 SMNVEV (reference sequence). CDR3 residues: CASFKGGQDNEQFF. CDR3 nucleotide sequence: TGTGCCAGCTTCAAAGGGGGGCAGGACAATGAGCAGTTCTTC.

The sample holds one count of this clone. The V and J genes are TRBV5-4 and TRBJ2-5; the D gene could be TRBD1 or TRBD2 (5 bases each). The germline V and J ends were trimmed by 4 bases and 1 base, with 11 bases remaining between them. Germline CDR1 is SGHNT and CDR2 is YYREEE (reference sequence). This CDR3 region has 14 residues. The DNA of the CDR3 is TGTGCCAGCAGCCCGAGGGGTTTCCAAGAGACCCAGTACTTC. The encoded protein is CASSPRGFQETQYF.

The chain has TRBV7-9 and TRBJ2-1; 8 bases fit TRBD2. V was pared by 3 bases and J by 4 bases, with 5 bases of the junction left unmatched. CDR3 length: 15 amino acids. Germline values: CDR1 SEHNR, CDR2 FQNEAQ (reference sequence). The CDR3 sequence is CASSFRAGEYNEQFF. The DNA for the CDR3 is TGTGCCAGCAGCTTCCGAGCGGGAGAGTACAATGAGCAGTTCTTC.

The J gene is TRBJ1-4, the V gene TRBV27; TRBD1 matches 7 bases. The CDR3 is 16 amino acids. J gave up 1 base and V 3 bases, and 5 bases lay outside the gene matches. Germline V lookup: CDR1 MNHEY, CDR2 SMNVEV (reference sequence). CDR3 region: CASSFSGTVTNEKLFF. CDR3 coding DNA: TGTGCCAGCAGTTTCTCAGGGACAGTAACTAATGAAAAACTGTTTTTT.